This paragraph covers one T cell receptor (beta chain) sequence. The antigen is not known. Per the germline V gene, CDR1 is SGHTA and CDR2 is FQGNSA. The CDR3 totals 17 residues. The V gene end was trimmed by 1 base and the J gene end by 2 bases; junction bases not matched to a gene: 8. The record originates from a study of long-term antiretroviral therapy in people with HIV. At the survey level, the v3.0 immunoSEQ assay was run. The table came from immunoSEQ multiplex PCR; TCRdb's copy has only in-frame clones and leaves some out. Found here are about 21,000 clones, around 80% of them singletons; the top ten hold 3% to 4%. Study-wide points: Diversity measured after ART increased yet remained under transplant donor controls.

The chain recombines TRBV7-2 with TRBJ1-5; 7 nucleotides match TRBD1. The specimen comprised unsorted PBMCs, sampled 1.9 years after starting antiretroviral therapy. The TCR was taken from a woman aged 50 to 60 with HIV. The CDR3 coding sequence is TGTGCCAGCAGCTTAGGACAGGGTAGAGCTGGCAATCAGCCCCAGCATTTT. This sequence encodes CASSLGQGRAGNQPQHF.